This T cell receptor (beta chain) derives from a study of response to subunit inactivated influenza vaccine. General observations from the study: With each seasonal influenza vaccination, the authors suggested, few new T cells are recruited.

TCRdb passed the RT-PCR reads through MiXCR, listing each CDR3 protein once. In the table there are 550,000 to 800,000 distinct CDR3 sequences, roughly 13% of which are singletons. Trimming removed 2 bases at V and 2 bases at J, with 15 bases between. Germline CDR1 is SGHAT and CDR2 is FQNNGV. The CDR3 is 16 amino acids. A word on this clonotype: Its antigen is still unknown.

Sequencing used PBMCs from blood, obtained roughly 15 days before vaccination. The TCR sequence derives from a man over 45 who received an inactivated influenza vaccine. The chain links TRBV11-2 to TRBJ2-5; no reliable D call. CDR3 bases: TGTGCCAGCAGCTTAATGGGCCCTGGACCGCAAGAGACCCAGTACTTC. Amino acids: CASSLMGPGPQETQYF.